One T cell receptor (beta chain) is described in this entry. The antigen is undetermined. Assay used: immunoSEQ multiplex PCR; TCRdb lists only in-frame clones, some missing. The sample contains more than 400,000 clones, 90% of which appear only once. CDR3 size: 19 residues. V was trimmed by 2 bases and J by 1 base, leaving 23 bases between them. The sample comes from a study of Ad26.COV2.S vaccination and SARS-CoV-2 variants. General observations from the study: There was a possibility that the TCR breadth and depth analyses underestimated total T cell responses. Vaccine recipients had higher spike-specific TCR breadth than placebo recipients.

Treatment indicated: approximately 18 received Ad26.COV2.S at low or high dose, single or two shots; 5 received placebo; per-sample allocation not given. The samples were gathered on day 63 after the first injection of vaccine or placebo. The chain employs TRBV23-1 and TRBJ1-1; a weak D match, TRBD1 (6 bases). TRBV23-1 falls under the ORF class, with uncertain function. This clonotype was obtained from a person between 18 and 60 years old who received the Ad26.COV2.S COVID-19 vaccine or a placebo. Here the sequenced sample was peripheral blood, taken in a trial of Ad26.COV2.S vaccine versus placebo. The CDR3 nucleotides read TGCGCCAGCAGTCAAATCCTCCCGGGACAAGAGGACACGAACACTGAAGCTTTCTTT. Its translation is CASSQILPGQEDTNTEAFF.